This T cell receptor (beta chain) was identified during a study of vaccination and CD4 T cells after COVID-19. Study overall: Participants were vaccinated with two doses, given as either BNT162b2 or mRNA-1273 vaccine.

The V end lost 6 bases, the J end lost 5 bases, and 13 bases lay between the germline ends. The CDR3 runs to 13 residues. The germline V gene encodes CDR1 MNHEY and CDR2 SVGEGT. An Oncomine TCR Beta short-read assay was used to sequence the DNA from cultured CD4+ T cells. In TCRdb, the PCR reads were re-called with MiXCR into one record per CDR3 protein. Of 5,500 to 8,000 distinct CDR3 sequences detected, roughly 40% appear once; the ten largest clones hold around 34%. Treatment meaning: approximately 10-day PBMC culture with coronavirus spike peptide pools or control peptides (ViraFEST assay). Ahead of the COVID-19 pandemic (2011-2018), the CD4+ T cells of the unexposed donor were collected. Cells permitting, SARS-CoV-2 S/N served as probes for unexposed-donor CD4+ T cells, and four cold-coronavirus spikes did too. Turning to this clonotype: Its antigen remains unidentified.

The sample was CD4+ T cells from blood, cultured in vitro. The rearrangement uses TRBV6-2 or TRBV6-3 and TRBJ1-2; a possible D gene is TRBD1 (5 bases). The TCR comes from a human donor in good health. Here the CDR3 reads CASSPSTEYGYTF. DNA of the CDR3: TGTGCCAGCAGCCCATCGACAGAGTATGGCTACACCTTC.